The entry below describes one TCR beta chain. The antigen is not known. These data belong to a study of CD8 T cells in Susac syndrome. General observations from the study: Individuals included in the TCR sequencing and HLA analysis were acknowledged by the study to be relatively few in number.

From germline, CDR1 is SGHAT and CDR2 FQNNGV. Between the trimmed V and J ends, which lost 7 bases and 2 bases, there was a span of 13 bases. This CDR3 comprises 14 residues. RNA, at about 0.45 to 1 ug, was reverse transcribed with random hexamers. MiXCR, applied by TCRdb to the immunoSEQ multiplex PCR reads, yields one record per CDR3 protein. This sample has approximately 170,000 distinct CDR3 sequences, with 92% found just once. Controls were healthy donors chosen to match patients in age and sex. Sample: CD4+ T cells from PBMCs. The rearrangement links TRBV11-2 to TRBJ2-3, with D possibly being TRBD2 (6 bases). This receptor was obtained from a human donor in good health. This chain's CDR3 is CASKFSGTTDTQYF. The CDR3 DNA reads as TGTGCCAGCAAGTTTAGCGGAACCACAGATACGCAGTATTTT.